These 29 T cell receptor beta chains came from one sample sequenced in a study of tumor-infiltrating lymphocytes in oesophageal squamous cell carcinoma. Each CDR3 protein gets one entry after TCRdb re-called the PCR reads with MiXCR. Among just under 20,000 distinct CDR3 sequences listed, 40% to 50% were seen once. Sequences were obtained from esophageal tumor tissue. Receptors originate from a male donor with esophageal squamous cell carcinoma.

This clonotype appeared a few times. The chain carries TRBV15 and TRBJ2-1, with D perhaps matching TRBD1 (6 bases). Germline V lookup: CDR1 LNHNV, CDR2 YYDKDF (reference sequence). CDR3 length: 14 amino acids. Trimming pared 5 bases from V and 8 bases from J, leaving 16 bases between. The CDR3 DNA sequence: TGTGCCACCAGCCAGCACAGGGTGCAGGATGAGCAGTTCTTC. It codes for CATSQHRVQDEQFF. The entire variable domain, with the rest obtained from reference TRBV15 and TRBJ2-1, is as follows: DAMVIQNPRYQVTQFGKPVTLSCSQTLNHNVMYWYQQKSSQAPKLLFHYYDKDFNNEADTPDNFQSRRPNTSFCFLDIRSPGLGDTAMYLCATSQHRVQDEQFFGPGTRLTVL.

V and J are TRBV6-1 and TRBJ2-4; no firm D call. The end of the DNA is better explained by TRBJ2-1, so the J call may be wrong. CDR3 length equals 14 residues. Germline V CDR1 and CDR2: MNHNS, SASEGT. Here the CDR3 DNA reads TGTGCCAGCAGTGATGGTGTGTCCTACAATGAGCAGTTCTTC. Translating gives CASSDGVSYNEQFF.

The chain uses TRBV7-6 and TRBJ2-5, with 12 bases aligning to TRBD2. The DNA end favors TRBJ2-1, so the J call may be wrong. Germline CDR1 reads SGHVS; CDR2 reads FNYEAQ. The CDR3 has 15 residues. The CDR3 here is CASSLVGTSGYEQFF. The CDR3 DNA sequence: TGTGCCAGCAGCTTAGTGGGGACTAGCGGGTATGAGCAGTTCTTC.

Concerning this clonotype itself: This CDR3 fails to terminate in the conserved phenylalanine or tryptophan, so it likely reflects a read error. No DNA is shown, since the ends of the CDR3 on it are uncertain; the CDR3 is the one TCRdb lists. V is TRBV12-3 or TRBV12-4 and J is TRBJ2-1; the table's D call TRBD2 went unverified against the DNA. The CDR3 length is 15 residues, termini included. CDR3: CASSPTDYYGYTFGS.

This sequence joins TRBV11-3 and TRBJ2-5; D is ambiguous. Per germline, CDR1 SGHNT and CDR2 YENEEA. This CDR3 region has 13 residues. Trimming took off 4 bases at V and 4 bases at J, with 10 bases between the two ends. Here the CDR3 reads CASSSGRGETQYF. DNA of the CDR3: TGTGCCAGCAGCTCTGGTCGCGGAGAGACCCAGTACTTC.

This clonotype is medium-sized by share. The chain is built from TRBV7-3 and TRBJ2-7; the match to TRBD1 covers 9 bases. The ends lost 5 bases at V and 8 bases at J; junction bases unmatched: 4. This CDR3 contains 12 residues. Germline V gene sequence: CDR1 SGHTA, CDR2 FQGTGA. Here the CDR3 DNA reads TGTGCCAGCAGCACGACAGGGGGAAAGCAGTACTTC. It codes for CASSTTGGKQYF.

A note on this clonotype: The conserved closing phenylalanine or tryptophan is absent in this CDR3, likely reflecting a read error. The DNA is omitted, as the CDR3 cannot be located on it reliably, and the CDR3 follows TCRdb's listing. The chain links TRBV7-3 to TRBJ2-6; the DNA was not compared with TRBD1, the D call given in the table. Looked up from germline, CDR1 is SGHTA and CDR2 is FQGTGA. 15 amino acids form the CDR3, both terminal residues included. This chain's CDR3 is CASSLDGSYEQYFGA.

Judged by abundance, this clonotype is large. V usage is TRBV28 and J usage is TRBJ2-6, with unresolved D. The CDR3 is 15 amino acids. Trimming took 2 bases from V and 0 from J, leaving 5 bases between them. CDR1 and CDR2 from the germline V gene are MDHEN and SYDVKM. DNA for the CDR3: TGTGCCAGCAGTTTAGGAAGCTCTGGGGCCAACGTCCTGACTTTC. It encodes CASSLGSSGANVLTF.

This clonotype was recorded at least ten times. Germline and junction disagree at one end, which may indicate a read error. In DNA form, the CDR3 reads TGTGCTAGCAGCTTAAAAGCGGGCAGCACAGATACGCAGTATTTT. Its protein is CASSLKAGSTDTQYF. The V call is TRBV7-7, the J call TRBJ2-3; D might be TRBD2 (6 bases). The V gene's germline CDR1 is SSHAT and CDR2 FNYEAQ (reference sequence). The CDR3 length is 15 residues.

This clonotype showed up many times. This chain connects TRBV25-1 to TRBJ1-1; TRBD1 might be the D (6 bases). Germline CDR1 MGHDK, CDR2 SYGVNS. There are 13 residues in the CDR3. Trimming left V 3 bases short and J 11 bases short, with 16 bases between. CDR3 in amino acids: CASSEGGQPRAFF. CDR3 coding DNA: TGTGCCAGCAGTGAGGGTGGACAGCCTAGGGCTTTCTTT.

Within the sample, this clonotype is medium-sized. The gene calls are TRBV7-3 and TRBJ2-3; D may be TRBD2 (7 bases). V was cut by 5 bases and J by 6 bases, with 21 bases left in between. Germline CDR1 reads SGHTA; CDR2 reads FQGTGA. CDR3 length equals 16 residues. CDR3 residues: CASSPLLWGGLDTQYF. The CDR3 DNA sequence: TGTGCCAGCAGCCCCCTTTTGTGGGGGGGCTTGGATACGCAGTATTTT.

This clonotype was detected a few times. This sequence joins TRBV20-1 and TRBJ2-5; 8 positions match TRBD1. This CDR3 has 16 residues. Germline CDR1 and CDR2: DFQATT and SNEGSKA (reference sequence). With V trimmed by 3 bases and J by 4 bases, 13 bases remained unmatched. The CDR3 region is CSASPYIGQGGETQYF. The CDR3 DNA reads as TGCAGTGCTAGCCCTTATATCGGACAGGGAGGAGAGACCCAGTACTTC.

Concerning this clonotype itself: This likely comes from a read error, as the CDR3 has no conserved phenylalanine or tryptophan at its end. No DNA is shown, since the ends of the CDR3 on it are uncertain; the CDR3 is the one TCRdb lists. This chain joins TRBV7-3 and TRBJ2-6; TRBD2 is the table's D call and was not checked against the DNA. The CDR3 is 9 amino acids long, termini counted. Looked up from germline, CDR1 is SGHTA and CDR2 is FQGTGA. The CDR3 spells CASSLRPSG.

The chain recombines TRBV19 with TRBJ1-6, with no clear D. This CDR3 is built from 14 residues. With 9 bases removed from V and 0 bases from J, the gap between germline ends came to 9 bases. Germline loops: CDR1 LNHDA, CDR2 SQIVND (reference sequence). CDR3 nucleotides: TGTGCCAGCGGATCATCCTCCTATAATTCACCCCTCCACTTT. This sequence encodes CASGSSSYNSPLHF.

This clonotype was counted between two and nine times. The chain links TRBV5-6 to TRBJ1-2; the D is unclear. Germline loops: CDR1 SGHDT, CDR2 YYEEEE. Trimming removed 1 base from V and 0 bases from J, with 10 bases in between. CDR3 length: 15 residues. The CDR3 is CASSLFKNSNYGYTF. CDR3 in DNA: TGTGCCAGCAGCTTGTTTAAAAATTCTAACTATGGCTACACCTTC.

The chain combines TRBV7-2 with TRBJ2-7; weak D call: TRBD1 (6 bases). The J call may be faulty, since TRBJ1-2 better matches the DNA end. CDR1 is SGHTA and CDR2 is FQGNSA in the germline V gene. CDR3 length: 13 amino acids. The CDR3 is CASSPMSGDGYTF. CDR3 DNA: TGTGCCAGCAGCCCCATGTCAGGGGACGGCTACACCTTC.

The chain uses TRBV28 and TRBJ2-3; D may correspond to TRBD1 or TRBD2 (5 bases each). This CDR3 has 20 residues. Trimming removed 8 bases from V and 5 bases from J, with 35 bases in between. CDR1 is MDHEN and CDR2 is SYDVKM in the germline V gene. The CDR3, as DNA: TGTGCCAGCCCTCAAGTCCCGCCGGGTTGGGACCAAGAGGTTAGAGATACGCAGTATTTT. It codes for CASPQVPPGWDQEVRDTQYF. Supplemented by reference TRBV28 and TRBJ2-3, the full variable domain reads DVKVTQSSRYLVKRTGEKVFLECVQDMDHENMFWYRQDPGLGLRLIYFSYDVKMKEKGDIPEGYSVSREKKERFSLILESASTNQTSMYLCASPQVPPGWDQEVRDTQYFGPGTRLTVL.

This clonotype is medium-sized within its sample. The chain employs TRBV7-8 and TRBJ2-1; tentatively, D is TRBD1 (6 bases). Trimming stripped 3 bases from V and 4 bases from J, with 16 bases between. The CDR3 extends over 16 amino acids. The germline CDR1 and CDR2 sequences are SGHVS and FQNEAQ. The CDR3 bases are TGTGCCAGCAGCTTCTACGCAACAGGGAAGTACAATGAGCAGTTCTTC. It encodes CASSFYATGKYNEQFF.

The V call is TRBV7-6, the J call TRBJ2-7; 9 bases line up with TRBD1. The J call may be incorrect, as the DNA end agrees better with TRBJ2-4. The CDR3 is made up of 15 amino acids. The germline V gene has CDR1 SGHVS and CDR2 FNYEAQ. The CDR3 loop is CASSKGQGGKNIQYF. CDR3 nucleotide sequence: TGTGCCAGCAGCAAGGGACAGGGAGGAAAAAACATTCAGTACTTC.

The chain is built from TRBV29-1 and TRBJ1-4; 7 bases map to TRBD1. This CDR3 has 13 amino acids. The trim removed 6 bases at V and 8 bases at J, leaving 9 bases unmatched. Germline values: CDR1 SQVTM, CDR2 ANQGSEA. CDR3 DNA: TGCAGCGTCACGACAGGGACGGGGGAAAAACTGTTTTTT. Amino acid sequence: CSVTTGTGEKLFF.

This clonotype was detected a few times. This chain links TRBV6-1 with TRBJ1-1; the match to TRBD1 covers 9 bases. Germline assignment: CDR1 MNHNS and CDR2 SASEGT. The junction had 8 bases not matched to a gene; V was cut back by 7 bases and J by 2 bases. This CDR3 is built from 15 residues. This CDR3 reads CASTKRTGVNTEAFF. In DNA, the CDR3 is TGTGCCAGCACCAAGAGGACAGGGGTCAACACTGAAGCTTTCTTT.

A note on this clonotype: This clone may be a read error of a much larger clone one base away. The chain carries TRBV5-1 and TRBJ2-1; a weak D match, TRBD2 (6 bases). With the DNA end fitting TRBJ2-7 better, the J assignment may be wrong. There are 15 residues in the CDR3. Germline V lookup: CDR1 SGHRS, CDR2 YFSETQ. The CDR3 DNA sequence: TGCGCCAGCAGCTTGGTCGGGACTCCTCGCGATGAGCAGTACTTC. This codes for CASSLVGTPRDEQYF.

CDR3 nucleotides: TGTGCCAGTACCACGACCCGTAGAGCAAACACTGAAGCTTTCTTT. This gives the protein CASTTTRRANTEAFF. The J gene is TRBJ1-1, the V gene TRBV19, with D unresolved. Trimming pared 7 bases from V and 2 bases from J, leaving 17 bases between. The CDR3 length is 15 residues. Germline lookup yields CDR1 LNHDA and CDR2 SQIVND (reference sequence).

CDR3 protein: CASSRQGANYNEQFF. CDR3 nucleotide sequence: TGTGCCAGCAGCCGACAGGGGGCGAACTACAATGAGCAGTTCTTC. This chain connects TRBV11-2 to TRBJ2-1, with 10 bases matching TRBD1. Germline CDR1 and CDR2: SGHAT and FQNNGV. The CDR3 has 15 amino acids. Trimming took 5 bases from V and 3 from J; bases not matched to a gene: 4.

The sample holds many counts of this clonotype. The chain is built from TRBV7-9 and TRBJ1-1, with D unresolved. CDR1 and CDR2 (germline): SEHNR, FQNEAQ (reference sequence). There are 14 residues in the CDR3. The V gene lost 2 bases and the J gene lost 1 base, with 8 bases spanning the gap. The CDR3 region has the DNA TGTGCCAGCAGCTTATTCCCGGGGAACACTGAAGCTTTCTTT. Protein sequence: CASSLFPGNTEAFF.

This clonotype was seen only a few times. The genes are TRBV12-3 or TRBV12-4 and TRBJ2-5; no reliable D call. This CDR3 spans 14 amino acids. The V and J ends lost 5 bases and 1 base respectively, with 11 bases between them. This CDR3 is CASSATITQETQYF. The CDR3 DNA sequence: TGTGCCAGCAGTGCCACAATCACCCAAGAGACCCAGTACTTC.

A word on this clonotype: The conserved closing phenylalanine or tryptophan is absent in this CDR3, likely reflecting a read error. Because the CDR3's place on the DNA is in doubt, the DNA is left out and the CDR3 is given as listed by TCRdb. The genes are TRBV5-1 and TRBJ1-6; the table calls TRBD1, which could not be checked here. The germline CDR1 and CDR2 sequences are SGHRS and YFSETQ. A total of 8 residues make up the CDR3, ends included. CDR3 amino acids: CASTKGGQ.

The genes are TRBV11-3 and TRBJ2-3; D call uncertain. CDR3 length: 15 amino acids. Per the germline V gene, CDR1 is SGHNT and CDR2 is YENEEA. V lost 1 base to trimming and J lost 0 bases, with 8 bases between them. The CDR3 sequence is CASSLGGVSTDTQYF. For the CDR3, the DNA is TGTGCCAGCAGCTTAGGCGGCGTTAGCACAGATACGCAGTATTTT.

This clonotype was seen repeatedly, ten times or more. V usage is TRBV4-2 and J usage is TRBJ2-3; 10 bases fit TRBD2. Trimming took 1 base from V and 0 from J; bases not matched to a gene: 4. The CDR3 runs to 17 residues. Germline V gene sequence: CDR1 LGHNA, CDR2 YNFKEQ. CDR3 sequence (DNA): TGTGCCAGCAGCCAAGCTAGCGGGGGACCTAGCACAGATACGCAGTATTTT. Its translation is CASSQASGGPSTDTQYF.